This TCR beta chain was recovered during a study of Tregs in tolerant kidney transplant recipients. Findings and caveats of the study: This study did not directly address biological reproducibility. Tregs expanded with activated donor B cells seemed most donor-specific.

V gave up 5 bases and J gave up 0 bases; unmatched junction bases: 9. This CDR3 region has 18 residues. CDR1 is SGHNT and CDR2 is YYREEE in the germline V gene (reference sequence). The data were produced by immunoSEQ multiplex PCR, yet TCRdb's version contains in-frame clones alone and is incomplete. The table has more than 90,000 clones, roughly 92% seen once. Unstimulated Tregs (CD4+CD25+CD127-) and CD4+CD25- non-Tregs were sorted from PBMCs. To note about this clone: Its target is not known.

Sample: CD4+ T cells from blood. This sequence joins TRBV5-4 and TRBJ2-1; TRBD2 matches at 12 bases. The TCR originated in a human donor in good health. CDR3 protein: CASREGLAGRSSYNEQFF. Here the CDR3 DNA reads TGTGCCAGCAGAGAGGGACTAGCGGGCCGTAGCTCCTACAATGAGCAGTTCTTC.